The rows below give T cell receptor beta chains drawn from one sample of a study of shared T cell receptors in the human thymus. Assay: immunoSEQ multiplex PCR; the TCRdb copy retains only in-frame clones and omits some. The table lists about 660,000 clones, around 87% of them singletons, with around 0.01% in the top ten. This same sample was also part of a study on human thymus T cells.

Input material: thymocytes. The receptors here all came from a boy under two years old with a congenital heart defect. Each CDR3 is given with its conserved first and last residue. A D gene is named only where the DNA matches it firmly. The size entry is marked missing in some rows and otherwise reads once, few, many or a size class.

cdr3_aa: CASSFRTGEKLFF
cdr3_nt: TGTGCCAGCAGTTTTCGGACAGGAGAAAAACTGTTTTTT
clone_size: -
j_call: TRBJ1-4
d_call: TRBD1
v_call: TRBV6-5

cdr3_aa: CASRPGQLWTLARWNTEAFF
cdr3_nt: TGTGCCAGCAGGCCTGGACAGTTATGGACCCTAGCACGGTGGAACACTGAAGCTTTCTTT
clone_size: -
j_call: TRBJ1-1
d_call: -
v_call: TRBV27

cdr3_aa: CASSQGPGGLNEQFF
cdr3_nt: TGCGCCAGCAGCCAAGGGCCAGGGGGGCTCAATGAGCAGTTCTTC
clone_size: once
j_call: TRBJ2-1
d_call: -
v_call: TRBV4-3

cdr3_aa: CASSLDSAGGEQYF
cdr3_nt: TGTGCCAGCAGCCTAGACTCCGCCGGGGGGGAGCAGTACTTC
clone_size: -
j_call: TRBJ2-7
d_call: TRBD2
v_call: TRBV27

cdr3_aa: CASSQAQGTFNYGYTF
cdr3_nt: TGCGCCAGCAGCCAAGCCCAGGGAACCTTTAACTATGGCTACACCTTC
clone_size: -
j_call: TRBJ1-2
d_call: -
v_call: TRBV4-1

cdr3_aa: CASSESIFPGRLTEAFF
cdr3_nt: TGCGCCAGCAGTGAGTCAATTTTTCCAGGGAGGTTGACTGAAGCTTTCTTT
clone_size: -
j_call: TRBJ1-1
d_call: -
v_call: TRBV10-1

cdr3_aa: CASSRRSSSGRAEGTDTQYF
cdr3_nt: TGTGCCAGCAGCCGGAGGTCGTCCAGCGGGAGGGCCGAAGGGACAGATACGCAGTATTTT
clone_size: -
j_call: TRBJ2-3
d_call: TRBD2
v_call: TRBV5-4

cdr3_aa: CATSREAPGPRGPPGETEKLFF
cdr3_nt: TGTGCCACCAGCAGAGAAGCCCCGGGTCCGAGAGGGCCACCCGGAGAAACTGAAAAACTGTTTTTT
clone_size: -
j_call: TRBJ1-4
d_call: -
v_call: TRBV15

cdr3_aa: CAISRGQVVRDGDYGYTF
cdr3_nt: TGTGCCATCAGCCGGGGACAAGTTGTGAGGGACGGTGACTATGGCTACACCTTC
clone_size: -
j_call: TRBJ1-2
d_call: -
v_call: TRBV10-3

cdr3_aa: CASSLSREVTDTQYF
cdr3_nt: TGCGCCAGCAGTCTCTCGCGGGAGGTAACAGATACGCAGTATTTT
clone_size: -
j_call: TRBJ2-3
d_call: TRBD2
v_call: TRBV10-1

cdr3_aa: CASRGGLNTQYF
cdr3_nt: TGTGCCAGCAGGGGAGGTCTAAATACGCAGTATTTT
clone_size: once
j_call: TRBJ2-3
d_call: -
v_call: TRBV28